This TCR beta chain appears in the sequencing data of a study of shared clonotypes between healthy human individuals (dated by TCRdb to 2018 to 2021). Regarding the study in general: A couple of women and three men aged 18 to 49 years were included in the cohort. The study deeply sequenced blood TCR repertoires of about 5 healthy adults to estimate repertoire size and the extent of clonotype sharing between individuals. Libraries were prepared and TCR repertoires were sequenced by different laboratories using diverse techniques, in order to increase sequencing depth and limit assay-specific biases. Between about 0.85 and 9.5 billion PBMCs per donor were obtained by leukapheresis.

Turning to this clone: Its antigen is not yet known. No much larger clone exists at a distance of one base, and base qualities are not known.

On the study overall, not on this receptor specifically: Based on pairwise subsampling, the degree of clonotype sharing among donors was expected to be affected by sequencing depth. The small number of donors limited the genetic and exposure-history diversity represented. Sampling was limited to blood, and TCR repertoires in tissue likely differ from TCR repertoires in blood.

Trimming costs V 4 bases and J 1 base, and their ends lie 16 bases apart. According to the germline V gene, CDR1 reads SQVTM and CDR2 reads ANQGSEA. The CDR3 contains 15 residues, cysteine and phenylalanine counted. Left in the record is the CDR3 DNA by itself, 45 bases read in frame from the first base. Donors were healthy HIV-negative adults with no recently reported acute infections or vaccinations. Every donor was a Caucasian adult living in Nashville, Tennessee, USA. For unsorted samples, some 90 million PBMCs were counted, and genomic DNA was extracted using the QIAamp DNA Blood Mini kit. Blood was obtained by leukapheresis, after which PBMCs were separated by Ficoll-Histopaque density gradient centrifugation and cryopreserved in liquid nitrogen vapor phase. Using the deep immunoSEQ assay, multiplex PCR amplified TCR CDR3 regions from genomic DNA. Extracted genomic DNA from each cell subset was distributed evenly across all wells of several immunoSEQ 96-well plates, and each plate was treated as a replicate. Each replicate PCR for unsorted PBMC received approximately 0.3 ug genomic DNA, equal to tens of thousands of T cell genomes. Unsorted PBMC genomic DNA was sequenced across ten immunoSEQ deep assay plates. Purified libraries were quantified with a Qubit 3.0 fluorometer, sized on a Bioanalyzer 2100, and re-quantified with the KAPA Library Quantification kit. A separate single-read 150-cycle Illumina NextSeq 550 flow cell was used to sequence each immunoSEQ 96-well plate. Turning to the authors' computational methods: Because only junctional sequences without quality scores were contained in the immunoSEQ output, filtering matching that applied to full-length reads could not be performed. To assign V/J genes and CDR3, sequences were annotated using PyIR, a Python wrapper for IgBLAST v1.9, with IMGT germline references. Reads with weak V/J assignments (E-value above 1e-6), missing CDR3, stop codons, out-of-frame junctions, or ambiguous translated residues were removed. A V3J clonotype was defined by an identical inferred V gene, J gene, and CDR3 amino acid sequence. To compute the percentage overlap between repertoires, the number of shared unique clonotypes was divided by the size of the smaller repertoire. Richness of each repertoire was evaluated using RTK rarefaction, the Chao1 estimator, and Recon v2.1 estimates of unobserved clonotypes. TCRdb's version of the immuneACCESS table is confined to in-frame rearrangements and falls short of the full clone set. An unresolved V gene accounts for under half of the shortfall where checked; the remainder is of unknown origin. The V and J calls and clone size come from that table; D and trimming were worked out from the DNA. This sample comprises 470,000 or so clones, approximately 81% of them detected only once. Together, the top ten hold roughly 13% of the sample.

Input material: PBMCs. The TCR was taken from a woman aged 40 to 50 in good health. Some clones in this sample may be carry-over from other donors' samples. The chain links TRBV29-1 with TRBJ2-5; the D call is tentative, TRBD1 or TRBD2, as each matches 5 bases. The CDR3 has the sequence CSVGRQMGPQETQYF. The DNA sequence is given as TGCAGCGTTGGCCGGCAGATGGGACCCCAAGAGACCCAGTACTTC.